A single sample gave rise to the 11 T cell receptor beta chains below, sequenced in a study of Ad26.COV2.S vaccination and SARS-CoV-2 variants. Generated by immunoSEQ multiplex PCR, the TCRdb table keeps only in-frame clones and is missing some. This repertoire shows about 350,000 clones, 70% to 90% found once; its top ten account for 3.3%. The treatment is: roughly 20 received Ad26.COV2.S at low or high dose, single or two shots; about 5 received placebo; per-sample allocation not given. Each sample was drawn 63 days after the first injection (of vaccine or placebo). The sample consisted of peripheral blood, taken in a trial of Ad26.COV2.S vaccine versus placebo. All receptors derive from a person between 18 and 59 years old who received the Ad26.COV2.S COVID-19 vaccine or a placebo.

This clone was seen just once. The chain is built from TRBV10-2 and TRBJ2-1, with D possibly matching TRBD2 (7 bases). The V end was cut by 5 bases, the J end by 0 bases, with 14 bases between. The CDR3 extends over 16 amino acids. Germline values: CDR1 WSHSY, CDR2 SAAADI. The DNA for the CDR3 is TGCGCCAGCAGTCTCTACAGGGAGGGCTCCTACAATGAGCAGTTCTTC. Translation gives CASSLYREGSYNEQFF.

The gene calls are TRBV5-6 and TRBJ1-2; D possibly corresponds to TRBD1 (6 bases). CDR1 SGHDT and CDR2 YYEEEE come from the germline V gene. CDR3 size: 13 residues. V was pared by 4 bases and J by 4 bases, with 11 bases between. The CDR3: CASSPRGFYGYTF. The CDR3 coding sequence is TGTGCCAGCAGCCCCAGGGGCTTCTATGGCTACACCTTC.

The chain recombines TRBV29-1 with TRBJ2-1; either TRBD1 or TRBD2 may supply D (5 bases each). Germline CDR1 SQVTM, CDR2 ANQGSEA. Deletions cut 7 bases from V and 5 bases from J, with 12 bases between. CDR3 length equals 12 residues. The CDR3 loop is CSDSTGHNEQFF. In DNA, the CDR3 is TGCAGCGACTCTACGGGACACAATGAGCAGTTCTTC.

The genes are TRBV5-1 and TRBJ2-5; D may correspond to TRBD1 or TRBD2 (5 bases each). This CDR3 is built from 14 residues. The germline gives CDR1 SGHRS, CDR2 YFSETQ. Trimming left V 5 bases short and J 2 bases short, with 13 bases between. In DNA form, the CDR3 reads TGCGCCAGCAGTCCGGGGACGACGCAAGAGACCCAGTACTTC. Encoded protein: CASSPGTTQETQYF.

CDR3 bases: TGTGCCAGCAGTTTATTTTGGGCTGAAAAACTGTTTTTT. It is translated as CASSLFWAEKLFF. This chain links TRBV27 with TRBJ1-4; no reliable D call. V lost 1 base and J 7 bases, leaving 7 bases between the germline ends. Germline CDR1 and CDR2: MNHEY and SMNVEV (reference sequence). CDR3 length: 13 amino acids.

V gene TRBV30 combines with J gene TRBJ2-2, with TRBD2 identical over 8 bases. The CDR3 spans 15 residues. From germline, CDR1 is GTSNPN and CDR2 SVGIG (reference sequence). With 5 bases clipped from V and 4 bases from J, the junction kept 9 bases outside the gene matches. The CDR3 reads CAWGTGGQATGELFF. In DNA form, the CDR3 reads TGTGCCTGGGGAACGGGGGGGCAGGCCACCGGGGAGCTGTTTTTT.

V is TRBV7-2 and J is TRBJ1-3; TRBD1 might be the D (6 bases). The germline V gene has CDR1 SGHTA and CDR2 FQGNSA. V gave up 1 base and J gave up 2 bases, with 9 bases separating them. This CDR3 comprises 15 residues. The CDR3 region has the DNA TGTGCCAGCAGCTTAGAGGGGGACACTGGAAACACCATATATTTT. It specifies CASSLEGDTGNTIYF. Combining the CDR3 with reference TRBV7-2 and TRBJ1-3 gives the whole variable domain GAGVSQSPSNKVTEKGKDVELRCDPISGHTALYWYRQSLGQGLEFLIYFQGNSAPDKSGLPSDRFSAERTGGSVSTLTIQRTQQEDSAVYLCASSLEGDTGNTIYFGEGSWLTVV.

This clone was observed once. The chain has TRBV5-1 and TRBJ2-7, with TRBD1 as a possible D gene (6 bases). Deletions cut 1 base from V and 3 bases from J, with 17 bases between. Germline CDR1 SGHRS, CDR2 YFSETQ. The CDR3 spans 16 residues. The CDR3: CASSLQGTPTYYEQYF. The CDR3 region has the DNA TGCGCCAGCAGCTTGCAAGGGACACCAACTTACTACGAGCAGTACTTC. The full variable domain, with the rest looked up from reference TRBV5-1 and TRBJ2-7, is KAGVTQTPRYLIKTRGQQVTLSCSPISGHRSVSWYQQTPGQGLQFLFEYFSETQRNKGNFPGRFSGRQFSNSRSEMNVSTLELGDSALYLCASSLQGTPTYYEQYFGPGTRLTVT.

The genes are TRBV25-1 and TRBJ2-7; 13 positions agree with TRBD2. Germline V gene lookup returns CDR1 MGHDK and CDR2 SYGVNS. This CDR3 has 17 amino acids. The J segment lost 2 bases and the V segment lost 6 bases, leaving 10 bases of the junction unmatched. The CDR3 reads CASRGTSGTTEAYEQYF. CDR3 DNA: TGTGCCAGCAGGGGGACTAGCGGGACGACTGAGGCCTACGAGCAGTACTTC.

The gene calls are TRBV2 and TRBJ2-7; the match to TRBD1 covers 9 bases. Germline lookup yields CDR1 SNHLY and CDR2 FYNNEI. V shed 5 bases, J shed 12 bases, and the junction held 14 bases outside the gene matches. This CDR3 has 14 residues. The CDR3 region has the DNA TGTGCCAGCAGTCTTCGGACAGGGGAGGGTGATTCGTACTTC. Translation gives CASSLRTGEGDSYF. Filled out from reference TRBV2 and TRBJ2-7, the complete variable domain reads EPEVTQTPSHQVTQMGQEVILRCVPISNHLYFYWYRQILGQKVEFLVSFYNNEISEKSEIFDDQFSVERPDGSNFTLKIRSTKLEDSAMYFCASSLRTGEGDSYFGPGTRLTVT.

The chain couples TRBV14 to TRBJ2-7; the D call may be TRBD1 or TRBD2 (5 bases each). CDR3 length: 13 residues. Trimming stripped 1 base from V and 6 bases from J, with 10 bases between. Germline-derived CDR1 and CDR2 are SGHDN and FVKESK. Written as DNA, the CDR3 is TGTGCCAGCAGCCAAGCATCGGGGACCGAGCAGTACTTC. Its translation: CASSQASGTEQYF.